The 27 T cell receptor beta chains below come from one sample, sequenced in a study of cytomegalovirus exposure and HLA in healthy donors. Primers included in the PCR were 60 Vbeta and 13 Jbeta primers. Only in-frame clones appear in the TCRdb table, and some are missing; sequencing was by immunoSEQ multiplex PCR. The sample lists some 97,000 clones; 75% to 85% were seen once. Sample: PBMCs. Receptors originate from a female donor in good health and CMV-seropositive.

The genes are TRBV18 and TRBJ2-2; D may be TRBD1 (5 bases). V shed 4 bases and J shed 1 base, with 7 bases lying between them. The germline CDR1 and CDR2 sequences are KGHSH and LQKENI. This CDR3 comprises 14 residues. CDR3 sequence: CASSRGRNTGELFF. The DNA for the CDR3 is TGTGCCAGCTCACGGGGCAGGAACACCGGGGAGCTGTTTTTT.

The V gene is TRBV10-2, the J gene TRBJ2-7; D is uncertain. V was clipped by 2 bases and J by 4 bases, with 9 bases between them. CDR1 WSHSY and CDR2 SAAADI come from the germline V gene. The CDR3 consists of 13 residues. CDR3 residues: CASSETTLYEQYF. The CDR3 DNA follows: TGCGCCAGCAGTGAGACTACTTTGTACGAGCAGTACTTC.

In this sample, this clone turned up once. The junction and the germline gene differ at one end; a read error may be behind it. This chain links TRBV7-9 with TRBJ2-7; TRBD1 agrees at 10 bases. The germline V gene has CDR1 SEHNR and CDR2 FQNEAQ (reference sequence). The CDR3 is 14 amino acids. The CDR3 spells CSSSLDRGLYEQYF. The CDR3 DNA reads TGTTCCAGCAGCTTAGACAGGGGGCTCTACGAGCAGTACTTC.

The sample holds one count of this clone. The genes are TRBV9 and TRBJ1-3; D ambiguous. The CDR3 is made up of 14 amino acids. The V and J ends lost 0 bases and 2 bases respectively, with 6 bases between them. Per the germline V gene, CDR1 is SGDLS and CDR2 is YYNGEE. The CDR3 DNA sequence: TGTGCCAGCAGCGTAGACGGGGCTGGAAACACCATATATTTT. Amino acids: CASSVDGAGNTIYF.

The chain is built from TRBV5-5 and TRBJ1-1; perhaps TRBD1 as D (5 bases). CDR3 length: 15 amino acids. CDR1 SGHKS and CDR2 YYEKEE come from the germline V gene (reference sequence). Trimming stripped 0 bases from V and 0 bases from J, with 9 bases between. The CDR3 is CASSLGYRMNTEAFF. CDR3 coding DNA: TGTGCCAGCAGCTTGGGGTACAGGATGAACACTGAAGCTTTCTTT.

This clone was counted between two and nine times. The chain employs TRBV2 and TRBJ2-7; the match to TRBD1 covers 9 bases. Germline lookup yields CDR1 SNHLY and CDR2 FYNNEI. CDR3 length: 13 amino acids. With V trimmed by 8 bases and J by 2 bases, 4 bases remained unmatched. The CDR3 is CASGTGSTYEQYF. The CDR3 coding sequence is TGTGCCAGCGGGACAGGGAGCACCTACGAGCAGTACTTC.

V is TRBV6-5 and J is TRBJ2-7; D might be TRBD2 (7 bases). V lost 8 bases and J lost 7, with 21 bases in between. CDR3 length equals 14 residues. Germline CDR1 MNHEY, CDR2 SVGAGI. CDR3 sequence: CASREGGGREEQYF. CDR3 nucleotides: TGTGCCAGCCGAGAGGGGGGAGGGCGGGAAGAGCAGTACTTC.

This clone turned up a few times. This rearrangement joins TRBV6-1 to TRBJ2-2, with TRBD2 as a possible D gene (6 bases). V gave up 7 bases and J gave up 3 bases, with 12 bases separating them. The V gene's germline CDR1 is MNHNS and CDR2 SASEGT. The CDR3 has 14 amino acids. The CDR3 protein is CASNRRGDTGELFF. CDR3 nucleotides: TGTGCCAGCAATCGGCGCGGGGACACCGGGGAGCTGTTTTTT.

The genes are TRBV5-5 and TRBJ1-1; TRBD1 matches at 7 bases. V lost 4 bases and J lost 4; bases outside the gene matches: 10. This CDR3 region has 15 residues. Per the germline V gene, CDR1 is SGHKS and CDR2 is YYEKEE (reference sequence). The CDR3 DNA reads TGTGCCAGCAGCCTACTACAGGGGACGGGCACTGAAGCTTTCTTT. Protein sequence: CASSLLQGTGTEAFF.

J is TRBJ1-2 and V is TRBV30; D might be TRBD1 (6 bases). This CDR3 has 13 residues. The V gene lost 2 bases and the J gene lost 5 bases, with 12 bases spanning the gap. The germline V gene encodes CDR1 GTSNPN and CDR2 SVGIG (reference sequence). CDR3 sequence reads: CAWSYSGEYGYTF. DNA of the CDR3: TGTGCCTGGAGTTATTCAGGGGAATATGGCTACACCTTC.

The rearrangement uses TRBV10-3 and TRBJ1-4, with D unclear. Germline lookup yields CDR1 ENHRY and CDR2 SYGVKD. V was cut by 0 bases and J by 5 bases, with 10 bases left in between. The CDR3 covers 15 residues. Written as DNA, the CDR3 is TGTGCCATCAGTGAGTCGAAGGACTTCAATGAAAAACTGTTTTTT. As protein: CAISESKDFNEKLFF.

V is TRBV2 and J is TRBJ2-2; 8 bases line up with TRBD2. This CDR3 contains 13 residues. V was pared by 8 bases and J by 5 bases, with 4 bases of the junction left unmatched. Germline V gene data show CDR1 as SNHLY and CDR2 as FYNNEI. CDR3 in amino acids: CASGGGPTGELFF. CDR3 nucleotide sequence: TGTGCCAGCGGCGGGGGGCCGACCGGGGAGCTGTTTTTT.

V gene TRBV5-5 combines with J gene TRBJ1-1; D perhaps matches TRBD1 (6 bases). V was cut by 4 bases and J by 8 bases, with 12 bases left in between. Germline CDR1 reads SGHKS; CDR2 reads YYEKEE (reference sequence). The CDR3 sequence is 12 residues long. CDR3 loop: CASSQTGNEAFF. In nucleotides, the CDR3 is TGTGCCAGCAGCCAAACAGGGAACGAAGCTTTCTTT.

The chain is built from TRBV27 and TRBJ2-1; TRBD2 agrees at 9 bases. After removal of 6 bases from V and 6 bases from J, the junction contained 9 bases not matched to a gene. CDR1 MNHEY and CDR2 SMNVEV come from the germline V gene (reference sequence). The length of the CDR3 is 15 residues. The CDR3 here is CASRGASGKSNEQFF. In nucleotides, the CDR3 is TGTGCCAGCAGAGGTGCTAGCGGGAAGAGCAATGAGCAGTTCTTC.

The rearrangement uses TRBV11-1 and TRBJ2-1; 11 nucleotides align to TRBD2. V shed 5 bases, J shed 0 bases, and the junction held 9 bases outside the gene matches. The germline CDR1 and CDR2 sequences are SGHAT and FQDESV (reference sequence). This CDR3 has 18 amino acids. The CDR3 loop is CASSQTSGVMSSYNEQFF. DNA for the CDR3: TGTGCCAGCAGCCAGACTAGCGGGGTTATGAGCTCCTACAATGAGCAGTTCTTC.

Points on this clone: One end of the junction varies from germline; a read error may be responsible. The chain employs TRBV5-8 and TRBJ1-1, with 10 bases aligning to TRBD1. Germline CDR1 and CDR2: SGHTS and YDEGEE. This CDR3 contains 13 residues. The CDR3 DNA is TGTGCCAGCGGCCGGGACAGGGGATCTGAAGCTTCCTTT. This translates into CASGRDRGSEASF.

The chain joins TRBV5-1 to TRBJ2-3; 12 nucleotides line up with TRBD2. Germline lookup yields CDR1 SGHRS and CDR2 YFSETQ. The CDR3 is 15 residues long. V trimming: 3 bases; J trimming: 7 bases; junction bases outside the gene matches: 6. The CDR3 coding sequence is TGCGCCAGCAGCTCGACTAGCGGGAGCGTAAATACGCAGTATTTT. This translates into CASSSTSGSVNTQYF.

About this clone: One junction end disagrees with the germline gene, perhaps due to a read error. V is TRBV30 and J is TRBJ2-6; possible D gene TRBD1, 6 bases. Looked up from germline, CDR1 is GTSNPN and CDR2 is SVGIG (reference sequence). The CDR3 consists of 17 residues. CDR3 nucleotides: TGTGCCTGGAGTGGGACAGCCCATTCCTCTGGGGCCAACGGCCTGACTTTC. Residues: CAWSGTAHSSGANGLTF.

The chain links TRBV5-5 to TRBJ2-3, with 16 positions matching TRBD2. The CDR3 has 17 amino acids. Germline V gene lookup returns CDR1 SGHKS and CDR2 YYEKEE (reference sequence). The trim removed 3 bases at V and 4 bases at J, leaving 5 bases unmatched. The CDR3 DNA is TGTGCCAGCAGCTCCTCGGGACTAGCGGGAGGGCCAGATACGCAGTATTTT. It yields the protein CASSSSGLAGGPDTQYF.

The chain combines TRBV6-5 with TRBJ2-3; 15 nucleotides agree with TRBD2. V shed 4 bases and J 6 bases; nucleotides not matched to a gene: 5. From germline, CDR1 is MNHEY and CDR2 SVGAGI. CDR3 length: 16 residues. In nucleotides, the CDR3 is TGTGCCAGCAGTTTCGGACTAGCGGGGGGGCATGATACGCAGTATTTT. This translates into CASSFGLAGGHDTQYF.

The count of this clone is one. V and J are TRBV19 and TRBJ1-3, with D possibly matching TRBD1 (5 bases). From germline, CDR1 is LNHDA and CDR2 SQIVND (reference sequence). V was trimmed by 4 bases and J by 8 bases, leaving 21 bases between them. CDR3 length: 16 amino acids. The CDR3 DNA follows: TGTGCCAGTAGTACCCAAGGGACTGCGGTGGCTGACACCATATATTTT. Protein product: CASSTQGTAVADTIYF.

J is TRBJ1-1 and V is TRBV6-1; TRBD1 might be the D (6 bases). Germline V gives CDR1 MNHNS, CDR2 SASEGT. The ends were cut back, 7 bases at V and 0 bases at J, with 12 bases in the middle. This CDR3 has 14 amino acids. The CDR3 DNA reads TGTGCCAGCACGCAGGGGATCATGAACACTGAAGCTTTCTTT. Protein sequence: CASTQGIMNTEAFF.

The CDR3 protein is CASSQGDRVDGYTF. The CDR3 nucleotides are TGCGCCAGCAGCCAGGGGGACAGGGTTGATGGCTACACCTTC. The chain is built from TRBV4-3 and TRBJ1-2; TRBD1 agrees at 9 bases. Per germline, CDR1 LGHNA and CDR2 YSLEER. This CDR3 region has 14 residues. Trimming at V came to 3 bases and at J to 6 bases, leaving 5 bases not matched to a gene.

The sample holds one count of this clone. The rearrangement uses TRBV18 and TRBJ2-1; D is perhaps TRBD1 (6 bases). The ends were cut back, 2 bases at V and 15 bases at J, with 14 bases in the middle. Per the germline V gene, CDR1 is KGHSH and CDR2 is LQKENI. This CDR3 has 12 amino acids. The CDR3 loop is CASSPGTPPWFF. CDR3 bases: TGTGCCAGCTCACCAGGGACACCGCCGTGGTTCTTC.

This clone has more than one count but fewer than ten. CDR3 DNA: TGTGCCAGCAGCCCCTCGGGACTCTACAATGAGCAGTTCTTC. The encoded protein is CASSPSGLYNEQFF. V gene TRBV9 combines with J gene TRBJ2-1; D is perhaps TRBD2 (6 bases). The CDR3 sequence is 14 residues long. Germline V CDR1 and CDR2: SGDLS, YYNGEE. Trimming left V 4 bases short and J 3 bases short, with 11 bases between.

This rearrangement joins TRBV7-9 to TRBJ2-2; tentatively, D is TRBD1 (6 bases). Trimming shortened V by 5 bases and J by 0 bases, and 16 bases separated the two germline ends. Germline V gene lookup returns CDR1 SEHNR and CDR2 FQNEAQ (reference sequence). The CDR3 has 17 amino acids. CDR3 amino acids: CASSPRQDPTNTGELFF. CDR3 bases: TGTGCCAGCAGCCCCCGACAGGACCCTACGAACACCGGGGAGCTGTTTTTT.

This clone was observed a handful of times. The rearrangement uses TRBV11-2 and TRBJ2-2, with D unclear. The CDR3 is 13 amino acids. V was cut by 0 bases and J by 7 bases, with 6 bases left in between. Germline CDR1 is SGHAT and CDR2 is FQNNGV. The CDR3 nucleotides are TGTGCCAGCAGCTTAGAATCTTACGGGGAGCTGTTTTTT. Amino acid sequence: CASSLESYGELFF.